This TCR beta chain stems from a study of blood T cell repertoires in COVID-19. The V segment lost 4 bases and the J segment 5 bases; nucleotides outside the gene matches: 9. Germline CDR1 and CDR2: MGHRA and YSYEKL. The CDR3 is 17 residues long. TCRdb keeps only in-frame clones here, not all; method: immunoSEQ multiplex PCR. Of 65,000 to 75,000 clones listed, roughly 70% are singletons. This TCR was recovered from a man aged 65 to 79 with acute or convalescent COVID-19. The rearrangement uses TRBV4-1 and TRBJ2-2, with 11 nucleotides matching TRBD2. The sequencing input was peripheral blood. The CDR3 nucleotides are TGCGCCAGCAGCCGGGAGGTGCTAGCGGGGGGTACCGGGGAGCTGTTTTTT. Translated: CASSREVLAGGTGELFF.